The sequence of this T cell receptor beta chain was determined in a study of CD8 T cells in Susac syndrome (dated by TCRdb to between 2017 and 2020). About the full investigation: Whether CD8+ T cell activation and differentiation in Susac syndrome was antigen driven was tested using repertoire sequencing.

Spanning cysteine to phenylalanine, the CDR3 consists of 10 amino acids. Here the CDR3 DNA is all that survives: 30 bases in frame from base 1. The germline V gene (reference sequence) provides CDR1 DFQATT and CDR2 SNEGSKA. Peripheral blood CD8+ and CD4+ T cells from healthy donors, Susac syndrome patients and multiple sclerosis patients were profiled using high-throughput TCR beta sequencing. The healthy donors served as controls matched for age and sex. CD8+ TEMRA cells were enriched by FACS, while bulk CD8+ and CD4+ T cells were purified by magnetic negative isolation. Blood was collected in EDTA tubes and processed within 24 hours, with PBMCs isolated through density gradient centrifugation. PBMCs intended for TCR sequencing were cryopreserved in liquid nitrogen and thawed later in a water bath at 37 degrees C. A purity of at least 90% was achieved for sorted or isolated CD4+, CD8+ and CD8+ TEMRA cells.

Of note for this clonotype: No antigen is known for it. One junction end does not reproduce the germline sequence, and a read error may be involved.

Broad study findings and their caveats: The TCR sequencing and HLA analysis was acknowledged to have included a relatively small number of individuals.

RNA was extracted with the RNeasy kit and roughly 0.5 to 1 ug was reverse transcribed using random hexamers. The immunoSEQ multiplex PCR assay, which covers 54 Vbeta and 13 Jbeta segments, was used to amplify TCR beta CDR3 regions. PCR amplification bias was corrected by using a synthetic template baseline for primer optimization and computational correction. Per the original workflow: Reads were assigned to V, D and J genes according to IMGT and analyzed in immunoSEQ Analyzer, with only productive sequences retained. Clonality was calculated as one minus the Shannon entropy normalized by log2 of the number of productive unique sequences. Public and private clones were assessed among the 100 most prevalent clones of each patient and control. Susac-specific clones were defined as absent from healthy and MS cohorts, some 1,000 published viral clones and other ImmuneACCESS disease sequences. Using fastp trimming at Q25 and MiXCR clonotype assembly, TCRdb reanalyzed the public sequencing data and kept in-frame beta chains. One record per CDR3 amino acid sequence lists the most common genes and DNA. In this record, the V and J calls reflect TCRdb's handling and not the investigators' own analysis. The sample records roughly 180,000 distinct CDR3 sequences, over 85% of which are singletons. Around 0.14% of the sample is taken by the ten largest.

The material sequenced was CD4+ T cells from PBMCs. The source is a human donor in good health. The V and J genes are TRBV20-1 and TRBJ2-1, with TRBD2 tentatively as D gene (6 bases match). In nucleotides, the sequence is TGCAGTGCTACCCGGGACTCCTGCCCCTTC. Translated, this is CSATRDSCPF.